This TCR beta chain stems from a study of identical twins (dated by TCRdb to 2016 to 2017). Looking at the study overall: To test whether fetal clonotypes persist, this study deep-sequenced TCR alpha and beta repertoires from monozygotic twins, from unrelated adults of various ages, and from cord blood. To rule out contamination, the twin experiments were replicated at different times with different library preparation protocols.

Libraries were built with 5' RACE. The sample was run on an Illumina HiSeq 2000. A universal primer binding site was added through template switching, and the final cDNA carried a unique molecular identifier so that TCR cDNA molecules could be counted accurately. First-strand cDNA for TCR alpha and beta chains was synthesized from specific primers in the conserved constant-segment region. To control for contamination, every cDNA library carried two barcodes: a SMART-Mk sample barcode plus Illumina barcodes. Two successive PCR steps introduced TruSeq adapter sequences along with Illumina sample barcodes. Sequencing of the TCR alpha and beta cDNA libraries was done on the Illumina HiSeq platform using custom primers. In the original analysis: MiGEC processed the raw reads to extract unique molecular identifiers, while MiXCR was used to determine the CDR3 positions. Recombination models were inferred per individual with the repgenHMM and IGoR tools using an EM algorithm. Shared clonotype analysis was performed with the tcR package in R, normalizing sharing by the product of cloneset sizes. Out-of-frame nonproductive sequences were analyzed to study raw recombination free of thymic and clonal selection effects. The public reads were run again by TCRdb, first through fastp at Q25 and then through MiXCR, and only productive beta chains were kept. Merged by CDR3 protein, the rows form single entries marked with the most common genes and DNA. TCRdb, not the original authors, processed these V and J calls. The sample table holds around 240,000 distinct CDR3 sequences, of which 10% to 13% were seen once. The ten top clones hold about 9.1% of the sample.

This clonotype was detected ten times or more. The antigen it recognizes is unknown. Per-base quality was not reported, and no clone a single base away is much larger than it. Every donor was a healthy Caucasian. Miltenyi CD45RO+ enrichment and human naive T-cell isolation kits were used to isolate memory (CD45RO+) and naive T cells from PBMC. Sequences SEHNR (CDR1) and FQNEAQ (CDR2) are obtained from the germline V gene (reference sequence). Counted from cysteine to phenylalanine, this CDR3 has 15 amino acids. Of all the DNA, just the CDR3 is kept, 45 bases in frame from base 1. Trimming leaves V shorter by 5 bases and J shorter by 9 bases, with the junction holding 16 bases beyond the gene matches. Paper-wide results and their limitations: Fewer insertions were carried by abundant cord blood beta clonotypes, a similar but weaker trend appeared in young adult naive repertoires, and no such trend appeared in memory repertoires. Excess twin sharing in beta out-of-frame sequences was weaker because fewer shared sequences lowered the signal-to-noise ratio. Zero-insertion analyses could be partly confounded by invariant T cells such as MAIT and iNKT, though diverse VJ usage argued against such confounding for most clonotypes. Conclusions relied on cross-sectional statistical analysis, since the same donors could not be followed over many years. Out-of-frame TCR alpha sequences shared between twins showed an excess of low generation-probability sequences compared with coincidental sharing between unrelated individuals. Recombination models systematically underestimated out-of-frame TCR alpha sharing in monozygotic twins but agreed with sharing between unrelated individuals.

Sequencing input: memory T cells sorted from blood. The sample's cell subset or site label, decoded: CD45RO+ enriched T cells. This sequence uses TRBV7-9 and TRBJ2-7, with 7 central nucleotides matching TRBD1. The source is a man aged 50-60 years in good health. The CDR3 in this case is CASSPGQTDMWRQYF. The nucleotide sequence reads TGTGCCAGCAGCCCGGGACAGACGGATATGTGGCGGCAGTACTTC. Reference TRBV7-9 and TRBJ2-7 proteins supply the regions before and after the CDR3; the full variable domain is: DTGVSQNPRHKITKRGQNVTFRCDPISEHNRLYWYRQTLGQGPEFLTYFQNEAQLEKSRLLSDRFSAERPKGSFSTLEIQRTEQGDSAMYLCASSPGQTDMWRQYFGPGTRLTVT.